The 19 T cell receptor beta chains presented below share a single source sample, sequenced in a study of early T cells in non-severe SARS-CoV-2 infection. TCRdb itself ran the 5' RACE reads through MiXCR, one entry per CDR3 protein. Of fewer than 40,000 distinct CDR3 sequences listed, around 6.5% are singletons. Material: whole blood. The receptors shown here come from an adult who was a healthcare worker with PCR-confirmed SARS-CoV-2 infection or an uninfected control (not recorded which).

Ten or more counts support this clonotype. The chain carries TRBV12-3 or TRBV12-4 and TRBJ2-3, with D hard to call. The CDR3 has 12 residues. Trimming left V 5 bases short and J 2 bases short, with 5 bases between. CDR3 DNA: TGTGCCAGCAGTCGGCCCACAGATACGCAGTATTTT. It is translated as CASSRPTDTQYF.

This clonotype was seen at least ten times. The CDR3 protein is CPRRRELFF. The CDR3 nucleotides read TGCCCCCGGAGGAGGGAGCTGTTTTTT. The chain links TRBV5-1 to TRBJ2-2; TRBD2 is a possible D gene (5 bases). The V gene's germline CDR1 is SGHRS and CDR2 YFSETQ. The CDR3 has 9 amino acids.

Many counts were recorded for this clonotype. The V call is TRBV29-1, the J call TRBJ2-7; 9 nucleotides match TRBD2. The junction had 5 bases not matched to a gene; V was cut back by 4 bases and J by 7 bases. Germline V gene data show CDR1 as SQVTM and CDR2 as ANQGSEA. This CDR3 contains 12 residues. CDR3 sequence reads: CSVGAGGLEQYF. CDR3 coding DNA: TGCAGCGTTGGGGCGGGAGGGCTGGAGCAGTACTTC.

This clonotype was counted at least ten times. Since no conserved phenylalanine or tryptophan closes the CDR3, a read error is the likely cause. The CDR3: CSVEGFTYNEQFL. The CDR3 DNA reads as TGCAGTGTTGAGGGATTTACCTACAATGAGCAGTTCCTC. This chain links TRBV20-1 with TRBJ2-1, with D maybe TRBD2 (5 bases). V was clipped by 7 bases and J by 2 bases, with 12 bases between them. Germline V gene data show CDR1 as DFQATT and CDR2 as SNEGSKA (reference sequence). This CDR3 region has 13 residues.

The chain carries TRBV27 and TRBJ2-7; TRBD1 agrees at 8 bases. The CDR3 consists of 14 residues. The J segment lost 1 base and the V segment lost 6 bases, leaving 5 bases of the junction unmatched. The germline V gene has CDR1 MNHEY and CDR2 SMNVEV (reference sequence). CDR3 DNA sequence: TGTGCCAGCAGCTACGGACAGGGATCCTACGAGCAGTACTTC. This sequence encodes CASSYGQGSYEQYF.

This clonotype was picked up many times. CDR3 nucleotides: TGTGCCAGCAGTGGACGGCCATGGTATCAGCCCCAGCATTTT. As protein: CASSGRPWYQPQHF. The gene calls are TRBV6-1 and TRBJ1-5; D not certain. V dropped 4 bases and J dropped 5 bases, with 12 bases sitting between them. Germline V lookup: CDR1 MNHNS, CDR2 SASEGT. The CDR3 totals 14 residues.

This clonotype has at least ten counts. The chain employs TRBV2 and TRBJ2-2, with 11 bases aligning to TRBD2. With 4 bases clipped from V and 4 bases from J, the junction kept 17 bases outside the gene matches. In germline, CDR1 is SNHLY, CDR2 FYNNEI. The CDR3 runs 20 residues. DNA for the CDR3: TGTGCCAGCAGTGTGGCCCTAGCGGGAGGCCCTTTCAAGTTCACCGGGGAGCTGTTTTTT. Protein product: CASSVALAGGPFKFTGELFF.

This clonotype was counted at least ten times. The rearrangement links TRBV5-6 to TRBJ2-1; D is tentatively TRBD1 or TRBD2 (5 bases each). The CDR3 extends over 12 amino acids. CDR1 is SGHDT and CDR2 is YYEEEE in the germline V gene. V lost 2 bases and J 15 bases, leaving 15 bases between the germline ends. Here the CDR3 DNA reads TGTGCCAGCAGCTTTGTCCAGGGAGTTGCGTTCTTC. This sequence encodes CASSFVQGVAFF.

The chain carries TRBV12-3 or TRBV12-4 and TRBJ2-3; TRBD2 matches at 8 bases. With V trimmed by 6 bases and J by 6 bases, 11 bases remained unmatched. The CDR3 covers 15 residues. The CDR3 sequence is CASSRMTSDSDTQYF. Here the CDR3 DNA reads TGTGCCAGCAGCCGCATGACTAGCGATTCTGATACGCAGTATTTT.

This clonotype was observed many times. The gene calls are TRBV25-1 and TRBJ1-4; D is unresolved. V lost 4 bases, J lost 5 bases, and 5 bases lay in between. The length of the CDR3 is 12 residues. Germline lookup yields CDR1 MGHDK and CDR2 SYGVNS. The DNA for the CDR3 is TGTGCCAGCAGTGCCGGAAATGAAAAACTGTTTTTT. Amino acids: CASSAGNEKLFF.

This clonotype was detected many times. The rearrangement links TRBV29-1 to TRBJ2-5, with a possible D match to TRBD1 (5 bases). The CDR3 is 12 residues long. V lost 7 bases, J lost 3 bases, and 12 bases lay in between. The germline V gene has CDR1 SQVTM and CDR2 ANQGSEA. As DNA, the CDR3 is TGCAGCGCAGAGACAGCGAAAGAGACCCAGTACTTC. This codes for CSAETAKETQYF. Full variable domain (missing parts from reference TRBV29-1 and TRBJ2-5): SAVISQKPSRDICQRGTSLTIQCQVDSQVTMMFWYRQQPGQSLTLIATANQGSEATYESGFVIDKFPISRPNLTFSTLTVSNMSPEDSSIYLCSAETAKETQYFGPGTRLLVL.

This clonotype was counted at least ten times. This chain links TRBV7-3 with TRBJ1-4, with TRBD1 matching 8 bases. The germline V gene has CDR1 SGHTA and CDR2 FQGTGA. The CDR3 is 15 amino acids. Trimming removed 6 bases from V and 7 bases from J; junction bases left unmatched: 10. CDR3 DNA: TGTGCCAGCAGTCATTCAGGGGGCAAGGGTGAAAAACTGTTTTTT. The encoded protein is CASSHSGGKGEKLFF.

With regard to this clonotype: A clone one base away is much larger, so this may be a read error. The chain employs TRBV7-3 and TRBJ2-1, with 11 bases matching TRBD2. Germline V CDR1 and CDR2: SGHTA, FQGTGA. The CDR3 is 14 amino acids. This CDR3 is CVSSLAGGDNEQFF. In DNA form, the CDR3 reads TGTGTCAGCAGCCTAGCGGGAGGTGACAATGAGCAGTTCTTC.

This sequence joins TRBV7-9 and TRBJ2-5, with 14 bases aligning to TRBD2. Germline V gene data show CDR1 as SEHNR and CDR2 as FQNEAQ (reference sequence). There are 15 residues in the CDR3. The junction had 3 bases not matched to a gene; V was cut back by 5 bases and J by 4 bases. The CDR3 reads CASSPGLAGVETQYF. Written as DNA, the CDR3 is TGTGCCAGCAGCCCGGGACTAGCGGGAGTAGAGACCCAGTACTTC.

This clonotype came up many times. J is TRBJ2-7 and V is TRBV5-6; 9 bases fit TRBD1. The germline V gene encodes CDR1 SGHDT and CDR2 YYEEEE. V gave up 2 bases and J gave up 0 bases; unmatched junction bases: 6. CDR3 length: 16 amino acids. The CDR3 reads CASSFGTGSGSYEQYF. The CDR3, as DNA: TGTGCCAGCAGCTTCGGGACAGGGTCGGGCTCCTACGAGCAGTACTTC.

This clonotype appeared many times. In DNA form, the CDR3 reads TGCAGTGCTAGAGATCCAGCTTTCTTT. Translated: CSARDPAFF. The V and J genes are TRBV20-1 and TRBJ1-1; the D is unclear. Germline V gene data show CDR1 as DFQATT and CDR2 as SNEGSKA (reference sequence). The CDR3 is 9 residues long. The ends were cut back, 0 bases at V and 10 bases at J, with 3 bases in the middle.

The V gene is TRBV30, the J gene TRBJ1-2; 8 bases line up with TRBD1. CDR1 and CDR2 from the germline V gene are GTSNPN and SVGIG (reference sequence). V was clipped by 2 bases and J by 11 bases; unmatched bases: 7. This CDR3 region has 12 residues. CDR3 amino acids: CAWSTGQGGYTF. DNA of the CDR3: TGTGCCTGGAGTACAGGACAGGGCGGATACACCTTC.

This clonotype was observed a handful of times. The chain combines TRBV12-3 or TRBV12-4 with TRBJ2-7; D remains ambiguous. The CDR3 totals 14 residues. Trimming took off 7 bases at V and 2 bases at J, with 15 bases between the two ends. This CDR3 reads CASTSRTDPYEQYF. CDR3 DNA sequence: TGTGCCAGCACTTCCAGGACGGACCCCTACGAGCAGTACTTC.

This clonotype was counted ten times or more. V is TRBV7-6 and J is TRBJ2-7; 8 bases align to TRBD1. After removal of 0 bases from V and 1 base from J, the junction contained 2 bases not matched to a gene. Germline loops: CDR1 SGHVS, CDR2 FNYEAQ. The CDR3 runs 15 residues. CDR3 DNA sequence: TGTGCCAGCAGCTTAGCGGGGGACAGGTCCTACGAGCAGTACTTC. It codes for CASSLAGDRSYEQYF.